The rows below give T cell receptor beta chains drawn from one sample of a study of OX40 agonist ivuxolimab in advanced cancers. The repertoire was sequenced with immunoSEQ multiplex PCR; TCRdb's copy has only in-frame clones and lacks some. The profile shows about 61,000 clones, 80% to 90% of them singletons. Sample: CD4+ or CD8+ T cells sorted from blood, taken in a trial of the OX40 agonist ivuxolimab. The receptors were sampled from an adult with an advanced solid tumor such as melanoma, head and neck, liver or kidney cancer. Both conserved end residues are part of each CDR3. D genes are given only for firm matches. Clone size is stated in some rows and not others, as once, few, many or a class when expanded.

TGTGCCAGCAGTCCCTGGGAAGGTCTGAAGGTCCCGGACTATGGCTACACCTTC CASSPWEGLKVPDYGYTF few TRBV28 . TRBJ1-2
TGCGCCAGCAGAAACGACAGGATCTATGGCTACACCTTC CASRNDRIYGYTF few TRBV4-1 . TRBJ1-2
TGTGCCAGCAGCCGCTTTCCCCGGGGGAAGGAACAGCCCCAGCATTTT CASSRFPRGKEQPQHF . TRBV7-2 . TRBJ1-5
TGCGCCAGCAGCACGGGCGGTACACAGCCTGGGGAGCAGTACTTC CASSTGGTQPGEQYF . TRBV5-1 . TRBJ2-7
TGTGCCAGCTTACGGAGTAACACCGGGGAGCTGTTTTTT CASLRSNTGELFF . TRBV7-9 . TRBJ2-2
TGTGCCAGCAGCTTAGGGACAGGGGCCGACTATGGCTACACCTTC CASSLGTGADYGYTF . TRBV7-2 TRBD1 TRBJ1-2
TGTGCCACCAGCAACCGGGACAGGGACGGGCAAGAGACCCAGTACTTC CATSNRDRDGQETQYF once TRBV15 TRBD1 TRBJ2-5
TGTGCCACCAGCTCCCCTAAAAACATTCAGTACTTC CATSSPKNIQYF . TRBV15 . TRBJ2-4
TGTGCCAGCACCCGGTCACAGATCTACGAGCAGTACTTC CASTRSQIYEQYF . TRBV11-2 . TRBJ2-7
TGCGCCAGCAGCCTCACAAGAACAGGGTATAATTCACCCCTCCACTTT CASSLTRTGYNSPLHF few TRBV4-1 . TRBJ1-6
TGTGCCAGCAGCTTAGACTGGCAAGAGACCCAGTACTTC CASSLDWQETQYF . TRBV11-2 . TRBJ2-5
TGTGCCAGCAGTTACCGGTGGAGTAGCAATCAGCCCCAGCATTTT CASSYRWSSNQPQHF . TRBV6-5 . TRBJ1-5
TGTGCCAGCAGTGAAGCGGGAGGGGGAAGGGATACGCAGTATTTT CASSEAGGGRDTQYF . TRBV28 TRBD2 TRBJ2-3
TGTGCCTGGAGAGGACGGGCTTCCCTTGTGATTGCGGGAAACACCATATATTTT CAWRGRASLVIAGNTIYF once TRBV30 . TRBJ1-3
TGTGCCAGCAGTGGGGAGTTGGGCCCAGCCTACGAGCAGTACTTC CASSGELGPAYEQYF . TRBV2 . TRBJ2-7
TGTGCCAGCAGCTTAGTTGGCCTAAATCAGCCCCAGCATTTT CASSLVGLNQPQHF few TRBV11-2 . TRBJ1-5
TGTGCCAGCAGCCAAGATCAAGGTTTATTCTACACCGGGGAGCTGTTTTTT CASSQDQGLFYTGELFF . TRBV14 . TRBJ2-2
TGTGCCTGCGGGACAGAGATGGCTTTCTTT CACGTEMAFF . TRBV30 TRBD1 TRBJ1-1